The T cell receptor (beta chain) under discussion was sequenced for a study of OX40 agonist ivuxolimab in advanced cancers. About the research overall: One hepatocellular carcinoma and a couple of cutaneous melanoma patients partially responded.

On this clone itself: The antigen remains unidentified.

General study results and limits: It was also the case that some nonresponders had low normalized T-cell clonal expansion. On average, CD8+ T cells showed a greater number of expanded clones than CD4+.

Data came from immunoSEQ multiplex PCR; TCRdb stores just in-frame clones and leaves some out. This table has about 41,000 clones, 80% to 90% appearing once. With 5 bases removed from V and 5 bases from J, the gap between germline ends came to 18 bases. Germline V CDR1 and CDR2: SGHNT, YENEEA. The CDR3 loop spans 15 amino acids. Autoimmune disease history or systemic immunosuppression excluded patients. The input for sequencing was CD4+ or CD8+ T cells sorted from blood, taken in a trial of the OX40 agonist ivuxolimab. The chain links TRBV11-3 to TRBJ1-1; D is uncertain. This TCR was sampled from an adult with an advanced solid tumor such as melanoma, head and neck, liver or kidney cancer. CDR3 sequence (DNA): TGTGCCAGCAGCCATACCTCGGTGGGAAAAACTGAAGCTTTCTTT. Its protein product is CASSHTSVGKTEAFF.